This TCR beta chain is drawn from a study of shared clonotypes between healthy human individuals. Genomic DNA of each subset was evenly split across several immunoSEQ plates. Clones were sequenced by immunoSEQ multiplex PCR, and TCRdb holds only the in-frame ones, with some missing. The sample has about 480,000 clones, 75% to 80% seen once. The CDR3 loop spans 14 amino acids. Trimming at V came to 5 bases and at J to 3 bases, leaving 5 bases not matched to a gene. Germline V gene sequence: CDR1 MNHNS, CDR2 SASEGT. There are a few counts of this clone. The sequencing input was PBMCs. This sequence joins TRBV6-1 and TRBJ2-3; 7 bases agree with TRBD1. This receptor was taken from a woman aged 40 to 55 in good health. Some clones in this sample may be carry-over from other donors' samples. CDR3 in DNA: TGTGCCAGCAGTCCTCCGGGACAGACAGATACGCAGTATTTT. Residues: CASSPPGQTDTQYF.